The sequence of this T cell receptor (beta chain) was determined in a study of a mutant IDH1 vaccine in newly diagnosed glioma. This CDR3 has 18 residues. From germline, CDR1 is SGHNT and CDR2 YYREEE (reference sequence). V lost 3 bases and J 2 bases, leaving 21 bases between the germline ends. The time point denotes: week 11, during vaccination. The study gave 300 ug of mutant IDH1 20-mer peptide per vaccine dose, with topical imiquimod. Repertoires were generated with immunoSEQ multiplex PCR, while TCRdb's copy carries only in-frame clones and drops some. Here the sample spans 100,000 to 150,000 clones, roughly 78% being singletons. Study results and limitations: Top peripheral T cell clonotype shifts appeared unrelated to pseudoprogression.

There are a few counts of this clone. No antigen is known for it. The source is a man aged 35-49 years with glioma. The V call is TRBV5-4, the J call TRBJ2-1; possibly TRBD1 for D (6 bases). The sequencing here drew on PBMCs, taken from a glioma patient whose treatment included an IDH1 peptide vaccine. In nucleotides, the CDR3 is TGTGCCAGCAGCTCGGCCCTACAGGGCAGAGGGGCCTACAATGAGCAGTTCTTC. It yields the protein CASSSALQGRGAYNEQFF.